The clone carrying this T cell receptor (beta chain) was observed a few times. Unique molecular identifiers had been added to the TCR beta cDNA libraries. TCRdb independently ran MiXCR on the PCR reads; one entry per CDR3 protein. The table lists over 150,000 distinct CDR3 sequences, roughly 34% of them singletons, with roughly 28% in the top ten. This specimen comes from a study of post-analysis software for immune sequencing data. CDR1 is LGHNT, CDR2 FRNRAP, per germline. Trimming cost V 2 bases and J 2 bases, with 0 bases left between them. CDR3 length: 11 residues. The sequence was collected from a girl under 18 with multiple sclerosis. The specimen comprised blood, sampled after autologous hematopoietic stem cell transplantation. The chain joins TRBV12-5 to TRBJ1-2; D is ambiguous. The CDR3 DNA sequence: TGTGCTAGTGGTTTGAACTATGGCTACACCTTC. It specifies CASGLNYGYTF.